These 19 T cell receptor beta chains share one sample of origin, sequenced in a study of blood T cell repertoires in COVID-19. Clones were sequenced by immunoSEQ multiplex PCR, and TCRdb holds only the in-frame ones, with some missing. The sample records roughly 260,000 clones, roughly 86% being singletons. Sequenced: peripheral blood. The receptors derive from a man aged 40-55 years who had recovered from COVID-19.

The chain couples TRBV7-2 to TRBJ2-1; D is undetermined. The CDR3 covers 13 residues. CDR1 and CDR2 (germline): SGHTA, FQGNSA. The germline V and J ends were trimmed by 1 base and 7 bases, with 8 bases remaining between them. The CDR3 protein is CASSLVDRNEQFF. As DNA, the CDR3 is TGTGCCAGCAGCTTAGTAGATCGGAATGAGCAGTTCTTC.

The chain links TRBV21-1 to TRBJ2-6; the table assigns TRBD1, which was not confirmed against the DNA. TRBV21-1 is an annotated pseudogene. CDR3 length: 19 residues. CDR3 protein: CASSKTGGYCRSGANVLTF. Here the CDR3 DNA reads TGTGCCAGCAGCAAAACAGGGGGCTATTGCCGCTCTGGGGCCAACGTCCTGACTTTC.

V gene TRBV27 combines with J gene TRBJ2-1; 10 bases match TRBD2. Germline values: CDR1 MNHEY, CDR2 SMNVEV (reference sequence). CDR3 length equals 14 residues. The V gene end was trimmed by 2 bases and the J gene end by 9 bases; junction bases not matched to a gene: 4. The CDR3 coding sequence is TGTGCCAGCAGTTTACTAGCGGGAGCAGGTGAGCAGTTCTTC. This gives the protein CASSLLAGAGEQFF.

This clone has more than one count but fewer than ten. This chain links TRBV9 with TRBJ1-2, with TRBD1 matching 7 bases. Losses at the gene ends were 3 bases for V and 8 bases for J; bases not matched to a gene: 13. The CDR3 contains 15 residues. CDR1 and CDR2 (germline): SGDLS, YYNGEE. The CDR3 DNA is TGTGCCAGCAGCGCCCTACAGGGGACGTCGGAGGGCTACACCTTC. Protein product: CASSALQGTSEGYTF.

This chain links TRBV23-1 with TRBJ2-1; D possibly corresponds to TRBD1 (5 bases). TRBV23-1 is designated an ORF whose function remains uncertain. The CDR3 runs 18 residues. V gave up 8 bases and J gave up 3 bases, with 26 bases separating them. CDR3 protein: CASLAGLGRTWNYNEQFF. The CDR3 region has the DNA TGCGCCAGCTTAGCCGGCTTAGGACGGACATGGAACTACAATGAGCAGTTCTTC.

The chain combines TRBV7-8 with TRBJ1-6; 7 positions agree with TRBD1. Germline V gene lookup returns CDR1 SGHVS and CDR2 FQNEAQ. This CDR3 has 17 amino acids. Trimming at V came to 4 bases and at J to 10 bases, leaving 16 bases not matched to a gene. CDR3 DNA: TGTGCCAGCAGCTCTCTAGTTTCAGTGACAGGGCGATCACCCCTCCACTTT. It translates to CASSSLVSVTGRSPLHF.

The table lists this clone with a count of one. The chain joins TRBV27 to TRBJ1-3; D unclear. The V and J ends lost 6 bases and 0 bases respectively, with 12 bases between them. Germline assignment: CDR1 MNHEY and CDR2 SMNVEV (reference sequence). The CDR3 runs 15 residues. Here the CDR3 reads CASRGDIGSGNTIYF. CDR3 sequence (DNA): TGTGCCAGCAGGGGAGACATCGGCTCTGGAAACACCATATATTTT.

This clone was observed a few times. The rearrangement links TRBV7-9 to TRBJ2-1, with 8 bases aligning to TRBD1. The CDR3 has 16 amino acids. Trimming at V came to 8 bases and at J to 5 bases, leaving 14 bases not matched to a gene. Germline V gene data show CDR1 as SEHNR and CDR2 as FQNEAQ (reference sequence). Here the CDR3 DNA reads TGTGCCAGCGCCATCTTAGGGGGGACAGGCAACAATGAGCAGTTCTTC. Translation gives CASAILGGTGNNEQFF.

The rearrangement joins TRBV7-2 to TRBJ2-7, with a tentative D call TRBD2 (5 bases). Trimming cost V 6 bases and J 5 bases, with 11 bases left between them. CDR3 size: 12 residues. Germline V CDR1 and CDR2: SGHTA, FQGNSA. The CDR3 DNA sequence: TGTGCCAGCAGTTACCACGGGGACGAGCAGTACTTC. Its protein product is CASSYHGDEQYF.

The chain uses TRBV2 and TRBJ1-5; possible D gene TRBD1, 6 bases. The CDR3 extends over 14 amino acids. The germline V gene encodes CDR1 SNHLY and CDR2 FYNNEI. The V and J ends lost 6 bases and 3 bases respectively, with 12 bases between them. CDR3 in DNA: TGTGCCAGCAGCCGGGACACCTTCAATCAGCCCCAGCATTTT. It codes for CASSRDTFNQPQHF.

The chain uses TRBV7-8 and TRBJ1-6; D perhaps matches TRBD1 (5 bases). V lost 2 bases and J 6 bases, leaving 8 bases between the germline ends. This CDR3 has 14 amino acids. Germline CDR1 is SGHVS and CDR2 is FQNEAQ. CDR3 loop: CASSLQGGNSPLHF. CDR3 bases: TGTGCCAGCAGCTTACAGGGTGGTAATTCACCCCTCCACTTT.

For this clone: Other DNA sequences from this sample encode an identical CDR3 as well. V gene TRBV7-3 combines with J gene TRBJ2-5; 9 bases line up with TRBD2. CDR1 is SGHTA and CDR2 is FQGTGA in the germline V gene. V lost 1 base to trimming and J lost 4 bases; unmatched junction nucleotides: 4. This CDR3 region has 15 residues. The chain's CDR3 is CASSLSGGRGETQYF. DNA for the CDR3: TGTGCCAGCAGCTTAAGTGGCGGGAGGGGAGAGACCCAGTACTTC.

The chain links TRBV19 to TRBJ2-7, with 9 bases that match TRBD2. Per the germline V gene, CDR1 is LNHDA and CDR2 is SQIVND (reference sequence). J was trimmed by 3 bases and V by 10 bases; bases with no gene match: 7. This CDR3 is built from 13 residues. The CDR3 spells CANGLAGVYEQYF. CDR3 nucleotide sequence: TGTGCCAACGGTTTAGCGGGGGTCTACGAGCAGTACTTC. Using reference TRBV19 and TRBJ2-7 for the parts outside the CDR3, the full variable domain is DGGITQSPKYLFRKEGQNVTLSCEQNLNHDAMYWYRQDPGQGLRLIYYSQIVNDFQKGDIAEGYSVSREKKESFPLTVTSAQKNPTAFYLCANGLAGVYEQYFGPGTRLTVT.

The CDR3, as DNA: TGTGCCAGCAGGATTGACAGGCCCCCCTACGAGCAGTACTTC. This sequence encodes CASRIDRPPYEQYF. The chain joins TRBV6-5 to TRBJ2-7; TRBD1 is a possible D gene (6 bases). The V gene's germline CDR1 is MNHEY and CDR2 SVGAGI. Trimming left V 6 bases short and J 2 bases short, with 14 bases between. The CDR3 covers 14 residues.

V gene TRBV3-1 (or the pseudogene TRBV3-2) combines with J gene TRBJ2-2; TRBD1 might be the D (6 bases). Germline CDR1 reads LGHDT; CDR2 reads YNNKEL (reference sequence). V lost 7 bases, J lost 0 bases, and 15 bases lay in between. This CDR3 contains 16 residues. This chain's CDR3 is CASTPLRTANTGELFF. The CDR3 nucleotides read TGTGCCAGCACCCCCCTACGGACAGCGAACACCGGGGAGCTGTTTTTT.

The rearrangement joins TRBV6-5 to TRBJ2-7, with D perhaps TRBD1 (5 bases). The CDR3 spans 12 residues. Germline CDR1 is MNHEY and CDR2 is SVGAGI. V gave up 8 bases and J gave up 4 bases, with 12 bases separating them. CDR3 amino acids: CASGTGLYEQYF. CDR3 sequence (DNA): TGTGCCAGCGGAACAGGTCTATACGAGCAGTACTTC.

The V gene is TRBV3-1 (or the pseudogene TRBV3-2), the J gene TRBJ2-3; possible D gene TRBD2, 5 bases. The V and J ends lost 3 bases and 6 bases respectively, with 16 bases between them. CDR1 and CDR2 from the germline V gene are LGHDT and YNNKEL (reference sequence). The CDR3 loop spans 15 amino acids. The CDR3 reads CASSQDPQRYDTQYF. Written as DNA, the CDR3 is TGTGCCAGCAGCCAGGATCCCCAGCGGTATGATACGCAGTATTTT.

This chain uses TRBV18 with TRBJ1-5; D unresolved. V was shortened by 1 base and J by 3 bases, with 10 bases between the two germline ends. In germline, CDR1 is KGHSH, CDR2 LQKENI. The CDR3 is made up of 15 amino acids. CDR3 bases: TGTGCCAGCTCACCACTGGCGGTCTCCAATCAGCCCCAGCATTTT. This encodes CASSPLAVSNQPQHF.

This clone has just one count. V gene TRBV21-1 combines with J gene TRBJ2-7; TRBD1 reflects the table's D call only, with no check against the DNA. TRBV21-1 is noted as a pseudogene. CDR3 length equals 17 residues. This chain's CDR3 is CASSKASDRVFFYEQYF. CDR3 bases: TGTGCCAGCAGCAAAGCATCAGACAGGGTGTTCTTCTACGAGCAGTACTTC.